This T cell receptor beta chain was recorded in a study of blood T cell repertoires in COVID-19. The CDR3 totals 19 residues. Trimming removed 0 bases from V and 4 bases from J; junction bases left unmatched: 5. Germline values: CDR1 KGHDR, CDR2 SFDVKD. Generated by immunoSEQ multiplex PCR, the TCRdb table keeps only in-frame clones and is missing some. This sample has about 400,000 clones, with around nine tenths found just once. V is TRBV24-1 and J is TRBJ2-2; 15 bases map to TRBD2. The receptor was isolated from a woman aged 18 to 35 with acute COVID-19. Sequenced material: PBMCs or T cells enriched from blood (not recorded which). The CDR3, as DNA: TGTGCCACCAGTGATTTGAGGACTAGCGGGAGGGCCGTCACCGGGGAGCTGTTTTTT. Encoded protein: CATSDLRTSGRAVTGELFF.